This passage covers 9 T cell receptor beta chains from one sample sequenced in a study of beta chain features in type 1 diabetes. Expressed TCRB transcripts were sequenced because the entire RNA isolate underwent reverse transcription. Sequencing was performed with immunoSEQ multiplex PCR; in TCRdb, only in-frame clones are kept and a portion is missing. The sample holds 200,000 to 250,000 clones; about 25% are singletons and the top ten take about 3.9%. The sequenced sample consisted of central memory CD4+ T cells from blood. Every receptor here comes from a young man in good health.

CDR3 loop: CASSESEPRWETQYF. CDR3 nucleotides: TGTGCCAGCAGTGAATCGGAGCCGCGGTGGGAGACCCAGTACTTC. V gene TRBV6-1 combines with J gene TRBJ2-5; D is undetermined. The CDR3 length is 15 residues. The V end lost 2 bases, the J end lost 5 bases, and 15 bases lay between the germline ends. The germline CDR1 and CDR2 sequences are MNHNS and SASEGT.

As to this clone: This is likely an artifact of a read error, given a far larger clone one base away. This sequence joins TRBV29-1 and TRBJ1-2, with no clear D. Looked up from germline, CDR1 is SQVTM and CDR2 is ANQGSEA. This CDR3 is 12 amino acids long. The CDR3 reads CSVEDMVTARSF. DNA for the CDR3: TGCAGCGTTGAAGATATGGTTACGGCACGATCATTC.

Only a few counts were recorded for this clone. The rearrangement joins TRBV30 to TRBJ1-1; tentatively, D is TRBD1 (6 bases). Trimming stripped 5 bases from V and 5 bases from J, with 12 bases between. The CDR3 spans 12 residues. Germline V gene sequence: CDR1 GTSNPN, CDR2 SVGIG (reference sequence). CDR3 bases: TGTGCCTGGGACAGGCTGGGAACTGAAGCTTTCTTT. Translation: CAWDRLGTEAFF.

Concerning this clone: A read error is possible here, since a much larger clone lies one base away. The same CDR3 also results from other DNA sequences found in this sample. The chain has TRBV5-4 and TRBJ2-7; unclear D gene. CDR1 is SGHNT, CDR2 YYREEE, per germline (reference sequence). The CDR3 is 11 residues long. V was cut by 3 bases and J by 1 base, with 2 bases left in between. The CDR3 reads CASSSSYEQYF. The CDR3 DNA reads as TGTGCCAGCAGCTCGTCCTACGAGCAGTACTTC.

The chain uses TRBV11-2 and TRBJ1-1; D is ambiguous. CDR1 and CDR2 from the germline V gene are SGHAT and FQNNGV. The CDR3 is 13 amino acids. V was pared by 1 base and J by 1 base, with 4 bases between. The CDR3 nucleotides are TGTGCCAGCAGCTTAGCGGCGAACACTGAAGCTTTCTTT. Translation: CASSLAANTEAFF.

This clone occurred a few times. The chain has TRBV2 and TRBJ2-7; D call uncertain. The ends were cut back, 5 bases at V and 2 bases at J, with 7 bases in the middle. Germline V gene data show CDR1 as SNHLY and CDR2 as FYNNEI. The CDR3 is 12 amino acids. CDR3 sequence (DNA): TGTGCCAGCAGTCCTGACACCTACGAGCAGTACTTC. Residues: CASSPDTYEQYF. Complete variable domain (other parts from reference TRBV2 and TRBJ2-7): EPEVTQTPSHQVTQMGQEVILRCVPISNHLYFYWYRQILGQKVEFLVSFYNNEISEKSEIFDDQFSVERPDGSNFTLKIRSTKLEDSAMYFCASSPDTYEQYFGPGTRLTVT.

This clone was picked up many times. V gene TRBV5-5 combines with J gene TRBJ2-1; possibly TRBD2 for D (6 bases). V gave up 3 bases and J gave up 0 bases, with 16 bases separating them. The CDR3 consists of 17 residues. Per the germline V gene, CDR1 is SGHKS and CDR2 is YYEKEE (reference sequence). CDR3 sequence: CASSSPFGGISYNEQFF. The CDR3 DNA reads TGTGCCAGCAGCTCTCCATTCGGCGGGATCTCCTACAATGAGCAGTTCTTC. Full variable domain (outside the CDR3, taken from reference TRBV5-5 and TRBJ2-1): DAGVTQSPTHLIKTRGQQVTLRCSPISGHKSVSWYQQVLGQGPQFIFQYYEKEERGRGNFPDRFSARQFPNYSSELNVNALLLGDSALYLCASSSPFGGISYNEQFFGPGTRLTVL.

In its sample, this clone was seen a few times. CDR3 in DNA: TGTGCCAGCTCACCAAGAGAGGGGAGGAACACTGAAGCTTTCTTT. Residues: CASSPREGRNTEAFF. The chain employs TRBV18 and TRBJ1-1; possibly TRBD1 for D (5 bases). This CDR3 comprises 15 residues. CDR1 and CDR2 (germline): KGHSH, LQKENI. Between the trimmed V and J ends, which lost 2 bases and 1 base, there was a span of 11 bases.

The rearrangement links TRBV29-1 to TRBJ1-2, with 7 bases fitting TRBD1. Germline loops: CDR1 SQVTM, CDR2 ANQGSEA. The CDR3 length is 13 residues. V lost 4 bases, J lost 8 bases, and 10 bases stayed unmatched. The CDR3 sequence: CSVAGTDSIGYTF. For the CDR3, the DNA is TGCAGCGTTGCCGGGACAGACTCCATCGGCTACACCTTC. Full variable domain (rest looked up from reference TRBV29-1 and TRBJ1-2): SAVISQKPSRDICQRGTSLTIQCQVDSQVTMMFWYRQQPGQSLTLIATANQGSEATYESGFVIDKFPISRPNLTFSTLTVSNMSPEDSSIYLCSVAGTDSIGYTFGSGTRLTVV.